This T cell receptor (beta chain) was identified in a study of cytomegalovirus exposure and HLA in healthy donors. In regard to this clone: Its target is not known.

Study-wide points: An analysis was carried out later, and it reportedly showed fewer N-insertions in an Asian-associated ancestry cluster than the approximately 610-donor mean. In vitro, a few CMV-associated chains proved specific for CMV antigens.

The PCR had 60 Vbeta and 13 Jbeta primers. Generated by immunoSEQ multiplex PCR, the TCRdb table keeps only in-frame clones and is missing some. The sample contains roughly 100,000 clones, approximately 80% of which appear only once. The source of this sequence is a woman aged 40 to 50 in good health and CMV-seronegative. Sequencing input: PBMCs.

This CDR3 is CASSLGRRGSNGYTF. The DNA of the CDR3 is TGTGCCAGCAGCTTGGGGCGCAGGGGGTCCAACGGCTACACCTTC. The J gene is TRBJ1-2, the V gene TRBV5-6, with 7 nucleotides matching TRBD1. J was trimmed by 8 bases and V by 0 bases; bases with no gene match: 10. CDR3 length equals 15 residues. Germline lookup yields CDR1 SGHDT and CDR2 YYEEEE.